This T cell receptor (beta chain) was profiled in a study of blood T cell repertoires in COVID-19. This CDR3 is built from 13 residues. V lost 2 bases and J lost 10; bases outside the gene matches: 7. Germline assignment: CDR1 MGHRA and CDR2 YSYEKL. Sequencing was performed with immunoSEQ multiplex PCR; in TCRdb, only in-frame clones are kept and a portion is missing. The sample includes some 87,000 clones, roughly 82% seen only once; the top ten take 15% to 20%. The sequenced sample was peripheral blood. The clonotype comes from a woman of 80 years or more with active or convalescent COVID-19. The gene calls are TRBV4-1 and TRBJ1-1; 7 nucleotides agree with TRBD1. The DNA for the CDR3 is TGCGCCAGCAGCCAACATTTGGGACAGCGAGCTTTCTTT. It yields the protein CASSQHLGQRAFF.